These 32 T cell receptor beta chains originate from one sample sequenced in a study of T cells in Graves' hyperthyroidism and ophthalmopathy. RNA transcripts yielded amplified TCR beta CDR3 regions. The HTBI primer set drove a first-round RT-PCR of the TCR CDR3. TCRdb itself ran the multiplex PCR reads through MiXCR, one entry per CDR3 protein. Of roughly 500,000 distinct CDR3 sequences in the sample, roughly a quarter were seen once. The sequenced sample consisted of blood. These receptors came from a woman younger than 45 with Graves' ophthalmopathy.

V is TRBV2 and J is TRBJ1-6; D uncertain. Trimming removed 10 bases from V and 13 bases from J, with 26 bases in between. Per the germline V gene, CDR1 is SNHLY and CDR2 is FYNNEI. The CDR3 spans 15 residues. The CDR3 here is CATTPGQDLSLPLHF. For the CDR3, the DNA is TGTGCCACCACCCCTGGGCAGGATCTATCCCTCCCCCTCCACTTT. The whole variable domain, filled in from reference TRBV2 and TRBJ1-6, reads EPEVTQTPSHQVTQMGQEVILRCVPISNHLYFYWYRQILGQKVEFLVSFYNNEISEKSEIFDDQFSVERPDGSNFTLKIRSTKLEDSAMYFCATTPGQDLSLPLHFGNGTRLTVT.

The sample holds a few counts of this clonotype. J is TRBJ1-1 and V is TRBV6-2 or TRBV6-3; 8 bases map to TRBD1. The V gene's germline CDR1 is MNHEY and CDR2 SVGEGT. This CDR3 comprises 17 residues. V dropped 2 bases and J dropped 3; count of bases not matched to a gene: 11. CDR3 nucleotide sequence: TGTGCCAGCAGTTACGCCGTCACAGGGGGTTGGGACACTGAAGCTTTCTTT. Amino acid sequence: CASSYAVTGGWDTEAFF.

This chain uses TRBV30 with TRBJ2-5; perhaps TRBD2 as D (6 bases). Between the trimmed V and J ends, which lost 2 bases and 7 bases, there was a span of 14 bases. This CDR3 comprises 13 residues. The germline V gene encodes CDR1 GTSNPN and CDR2 SVGIG (reference sequence). The CDR3 sequence is CAWSRGLPGTQYF. The CDR3 coding sequence is TGTGCCTGGAGTCGGGGACTCCCCGGGACCCAGTACTTC.

The chain joins TRBV19 to TRBJ2-6, with D possibly matching TRBD1 (6 bases). The V gene lost 5 bases and the J gene lost 0 bases, with 14 bases spanning the gap. The CDR3 is 17 amino acids. CDR1 and CDR2 from the germline V gene are LNHDA and SQIVND (reference sequence). The CDR3 DNA follows: TGTGCCAGTAGTTACTTAACAGGGATCTCTGGGGCCAACGTCCTGACTTTC. The encoded protein is CASSYLTGISGANVLTF. The variable domain in full, with the rest retrieved from reference TRBV19 and TRBJ2-6, is DGGITQSPKYLFRKEGQNVTLSCEQNLNHDAMYWYRQDPGQGLRLIYYSQIVNDFQKGDIAEGYSVSREKKESFPLTVTSAQKNPTAFYLCASSYLTGISGANVLTFGAGSRLTVL.

This clonotype showed up many times. This chain joins TRBV2 and TRBJ1-6; D remains unclear. V lost 8 bases and J 8 bases, leaving 16 bases between the germline ends. This CDR3 comprises 14 residues. Germline values: CDR1 SNHLY, CDR2 FYNNEI. In nucleotides, the CDR3 is TGTGCCAGCCGGGATCCCACTGACGATTCACCCCTCCACTTT. It yields the protein CASRDPTDDSPLHF.

This chain joins TRBV28 and TRBJ1-6; D is possibly TRBD1 (6 bases). V lost 7 bases and J 5 bases, leaving 12 bases between the germline ends. Germline CDR1 and CDR2: MDHEN and SYDVKM. CDR3 length equals 14 residues. Here the CDR3 reads CASIRGADNSPLHF. CDR3 bases: TGTGCCAGCATTCGGGGGGCCGATAATTCACCCCTCCACTTT.

J is TRBJ2-2 and V is TRBV7-3; D is uncertain. In germline, CDR1 is SGHTA, CDR2 FQGTGA. Trimming took off 2 bases at V and 5 bases at J, with 21 bases between the two ends. This CDR3 comprises 18 residues. The DNA of the CDR3 is TGTGCCAGCAGCTTACGATTTGTGGGCCTAGGCGGAACCGGGGAGCTGTTTTTT. Translation gives CASSLRFVGLGGTGELFF.

This chain links TRBV18 with TRBJ2-6; no firm D call. The germline V gene encodes CDR1 KGHSH and CDR2 LQKENI. The V gene lost 0 bases and the J gene lost 3 bases, with 6 bases spanning the gap. The CDR3 totals 15 residues. The CDR3 coding sequence is TGTGCCAGCTCACCACCGTGGGTTGGGGCCAACGTCCTGACTTTC. Its translation is CASSPPWVGANVLTF.

Points on this clonotype: At one of its ends the junction is not consistent with the germline gene, which may arise from a read error. The genes are TRBV6-2 or TRBV6-3 and TRBJ1-2, with a possible D match to TRBD1 (5 bases). Germline V lookup: CDR1 MNHEY, CDR2 SVGEGT. The CDR3 runs to 12 residues. The CDR3 bases are TGTGCCAGCACCGGGACCATCTATGGCTACAGCTTC. The encoded protein is CASTGTIYGYSF.

In its sample, this clonotype was seen a few times. The J gene is TRBJ2-7, the V gene TRBV18; 10 bases agree with TRBD1. The germline V gene has CDR1 KGHSH and CDR2 LQKENI. The J segment lost 5 bases and the V segment lost 2 bases, leaving 9 bases of the junction unmatched. This CDR3 is 16 amino acids long. The CDR3 DNA reads TGTGCCAGCTCACCATGGGGGGGACAGGGGAGCCACGAGCAGTACTTC. The encoded protein is CASSPWGGQGSHEQYF. Combining the CDR3 with reference TRBV18 and TRBJ2-7 gives the whole variable domain NAGVMQNPRHLVRRRGQEARLRCSPMKGHSHVYWYRQLPEEGLKFMVYLQKENIIDESGMPKERFSAEFPKEGPSILRIQQVVRGDSAAYFCASSPWGGQGSHEQYFGPGTRLTVT.

The chain is built from TRBV6-1 and TRBJ2-3, with D perhaps TRBD1 (5 bases). This CDR3 region has 14 residues. Germline assignment: CDR1 MNHNS and CDR2 SASEGT. With 1 base removed from V and 0 bases from J, the gap between germline ends came to 5 bases. CDR3 nucleotides: TGTGCCAGCAGTGAAGGACAGAGCACAGATACGCAGTATTTT. Translating gives CASSEGQSTDTQYF.

The chain is built from TRBV7-2 and TRBJ1-5; D not certain. This CDR3 comprises 14 residues. V was pared by 3 bases and J by 5 bases, with 11 bases between. In germline, CDR1 is SGHTA, CDR2 FQGNSA. The CDR3 protein is CASSLLGRDQPQHF. CDR3 in DNA: TGTGCCAGCAGCTTGTTAGGGAGGGATCAGCCCCAGCATTTT. The variable domain in full, completed from reference TRBV7-2 and TRBJ1-5, reads GAGVSQSPSNKVTEKGKDVELRCDPISGHTALYWYRQSLGQGLEFLIYFQGNSAPDKSGLPSDRFSAERTGGSVSTLTIQRTQQEDSAVYLCASSLLGRDQPQHFGDGTRLSIL.

The J gene is TRBJ1-2, the V gene TRBV18; TRBD1 matches at 9 bases. Germline-derived CDR1 and CDR2 are KGHSH and LQKENI. The CDR3 consists of 15 residues. V gave up 0 bases and J gave up 8 bases; unmatched junction bases: 7. CDR3: CASSPPNRGRGGYTF. The CDR3, as DNA: TGTGCCAGCTCACCACCGAACAGGGGGCGCGGGGGCTACACCTTC. Together with reference TRBV18 and TRBJ1-2, the CDR3 gives the full variable domain: NAGVMQNPRHLVRRRGQEARLRCSPMKGHSHVYWYRQLPEEGLKFMVYLQKENIIDESGMPKERFSAEFPKEGPSILRIQQVVRGDSAAYFCASSPPNRGRGGYTFGSGTRLTVV.

This clonotype was counted many times. The DNA of the CDR3 is TGCAGCGTTGACAGGAACACTGAAGCTTTCTTT. Translated: CSVDRNTEAFF. The chain uses TRBV29-1 and TRBJ1-1; no firm D call. Germline V gene sequence: CDR1 SQVTM, CDR2 ANQGSEA. This CDR3 comprises 11 residues. V was pared by 3 bases and J by 1 base, with 3 bases between.

The table lists this clonotype with many counts. CDR3 DNA sequence: TGCGCCAGCAGCTTGGAGGACAGGGGGTTCGGTGGCTACACCTTC. It translates to CASSLEDRGFGGYTF. The gene calls are TRBV5-1 and TRBJ1-2; 10 nucleotides agree with TRBD1. CDR1 is SGHRS and CDR2 is YFSETQ in the germline V gene. Germline trimming cut 0 bases from V and 7 bases from J; bases unmatched to any gene: 6. CDR3 size: 15 residues.

The chain joins TRBV10-3 to TRBJ1-1, with TRBD1 as a possible D gene (6 bases). Germline V gene lookup returns CDR1 ENHRY and CDR2 SYGVKD. CDR3 size: 15 residues. Trimming pared 6 bases from V and 1 base from J, leaving 15 bases between. CDR3: CAIRGTLLGNTEAFF. The CDR3 DNA reads TGTGCCATCAGGGGGACACTGCTGGGGAACACTGAAGCTTTCTTT.

This clonotype was detected ten times or more. The J gene is TRBJ2-7, the V gene TRBV6-5; D tentatively reads TRBD1 or TRBD2 (5 bases each). This CDR3 has 13 amino acids. Trimming removed 10 bases at V and 0 bases at J, with 13 bases between. Germline CDR1 and CDR2: MNHEY and SVGAGI. The CDR3 protein is CAIRGFSSYEQYF. CDR3 coding DNA: TGTGCCATCCGGGGCTTCAGCTCCTACGAGCAGTACTTC.

This clonotype showed up many times. CDR3 sequence (DNA): TGTGCCAGCAGTTATTTAAGAGCCGGCAATCAGCCCCAGCATTTT. This sequence encodes CASSYLRAGNQPQHF. This chain links TRBV6-2 or TRBV6-3 with TRBJ1-5; D gene ambiguous. Germline loops: CDR1 MNHEY, CDR2 SVGEGT. CDR3 length equals 15 residues. The ends were cut back, 3 bases at V and 2 bases at J, with 11 bases in the middle.

This clonotype showed up just once. The V gene is TRBV5-4, the J gene TRBJ1-2; D gene unclear. Germline CDR1 and CDR2: SGHNT and YYREEE (reference sequence). The V gene lost 0 bases and the J gene lost 4 bases, with 13 bases spanning the gap. The CDR3 extends over 15 amino acids. As DNA, the CDR3 is TGTGCCAGCAGCTTGGAGAGCAGCGAGAGCTATGGCTACACCTTC. The encoded protein is CASSLESSESYGYTF.

This clonotype was picked up many times. The rearrangement joins TRBV6-1 to TRBJ2-5; possible D gene TRBD1, 6 bases. Germline CDR1 and CDR2: MNHNS and SASEGT. The V gene lost 0 bases and the J gene lost 4 bases, with 12 bases spanning the gap. The CDR3 has 15 amino acids. The DNA for the CDR3 is TGTGCCAGCAGTGAAGCGCTGGGGGCGGGAGAGACCCAGTACTTC. The encoded protein is CASSEALGAGETQYF.

The table lists this clonotype with a few counts. The CDR3 sequence is CASSFGGPNNEQYF. DNA of the CDR3: TGTGCCAGCAGCTTCGGCGGGCCGAACAACGAGCAGTACTTC. The genes are TRBV27 and TRBJ2-7; possible D gene TRBD2, 5 bases. The CDR3 is made up of 14 amino acids. Per germline, CDR1 MNHEY and CDR2 SMNVEV (reference sequence). Trimming left V 6 bases short and J 5 bases short, with 17 bases between.

This clonotype came up many times. V usage is TRBV11-1 and J usage is TRBJ2-5; 12 bases are a match to TRBD2. Trimming removed 5 bases from V and 1 base from J; junction bases left unmatched: 5. Per the germline V gene, CDR1 is SGHAT and CDR2 is FQDESV (reference sequence). CDR3 length: 16 amino acids. CDR3: CASSLRLAGAQETQYF. The CDR3 nucleotides read TGTGCCAGCAGCCTCAGACTAGCGGGGGCCCAAGAGACCCAGTACTTC.

This clonotype was detected many times. The chain is built from TRBV20-1 and TRBJ2-5, with 10 bases matching TRBD2. This CDR3 has 14 residues. Germline CDR1 DFQATT, CDR2 SNEGSKA (reference sequence). V was pared by 6 bases and J by 4 bases, with 8 bases of the junction left unmatched. In DNA, the CDR3 is TGCAGTGCAAAAAGCGGGGGGGAGGGAGAGACCCAGTACTTC. Translating gives CSAKSGGEGETQYF.

This clonotype was seen once. This chain connects TRBV29-1 to TRBJ1-1; D perhaps matches TRBD1 (5 bases). With 8 bases removed from V and 0 bases from J, the gap between germline ends came to 31 bases. Germline V gene sequence: CDR1 SQVTM, CDR2 ANQGSEA. This CDR3 has 19 residues. For the CDR3, the DNA is TGCAGCTCCATCTTCCCCACGGGGGGGGGGATTGTCATGAACACTGAAGCTTTCTTT. This codes for CSSIFPTGGGIVMNTEAFF. Full variable domain (rest looked up from reference TRBV29-1 and TRBJ1-1): SAVISQKPSRDICQRGTSLTIQCQVDSQVTMMFWYRQQPGQSLTLIATANQGSEATYESGFVIDKFPISRPNLTFSTLTVSNMSPEDSSIYLCSSIFPTGGGIVMNTEAFFGQGTRLTVV.

This clonotype has a count of ten or more. The rearrangement uses TRBV5-1 and TRBJ1-1; no definite D call. The CDR3 has 14 amino acids. Germline V CDR1 and CDR2: SGHRS, YFSETQ. V lost 7 bases to trimming and J lost 1 base, with 14 bases between them. CDR3 bases: TGCGCCAGCGGGAGGGCAGCACAGAACACTGAAGCTTTCTTT. Protein sequence: CASGRAAQNTEAFF.

This clonotype was seen many times. This chain links TRBV28 with TRBJ2-2; weak D call: TRBD1 (6 bases). CDR1 and CDR2 from the germline V gene are MDHEN and SYDVKM. V dropped 6 bases and J dropped 2 bases, with 13 bases sitting between them. The CDR3 is made up of 15 amino acids. CDR3 sequence reads: CASRMGHRNTGELFF. The CDR3 nucleotides read TGTGCCAGCAGAATGGGACACAGAAACACCGGGGAGCTGTTTTTT.

This clonotype was seen ten or more times. V and J are TRBV5-6 and TRBJ1-2, with D hard to call. Germline CDR1 SGHDT, CDR2 YYEEEE. Trimming cost V 1 base and J 4 bases, with 11 bases left between them. The CDR3 is made up of 14 amino acids. The CDR3 DNA reads as TGTGCCAGCAGCTTGAGCGACATTGCCTATGGCTACACCTTC. This sequence encodes CASSLSDIAYGYTF.

Many counts were recorded for this clonotype. CDR3: CASSSEDGETQYF. CDR3 nucleotide sequence: TGTGCCAGCAGTTCCGAGGATGGAGAGACCCAGTACTTC. The rearrangement links TRBV28 to TRBJ2-5; D remains unclear. Trimming took 4 bases from V and 4 from J, leaving 10 bases between them. Germline CDR1 and CDR2: MDHEN and SYDVKM. The CDR3 length is 13 residues.

This clonotype was found many times. The V gene is TRBV9, the J gene TRBJ1-2, with 9 bases that match TRBD1. This CDR3 spans 15 amino acids. J was trimmed by 6 bases and V by 3 bases; bases with no gene match: 9. Germline CDR1 is SGDLS and CDR2 is YYNGEE. The CDR3 nucleotides are TGTGCCAGCAGCGCCATACAGGGGGCGCGAGATGGCTACACCTTC. Translating it yields CASSAIQGARDGYTF.

Regarding this clonotype: With a much larger clone just one base away, this may be a read error. The chain employs TRBV11-1 and TRBJ2-7, with D unresolved. Germline V gene sequence: CDR1 SGHAT, CDR2 FQDESV (reference sequence). The CDR3 is made up of 14 amino acids. The CDR3 loop is CACSENWSSYEQYF. The CDR3 DNA is TGTGCCTGCAGTGAAAATTGGAGCTCCTACGAGCAGTACTTC.

This clonotype was detected ten times or more. The genes are TRBV11-2 and TRBJ1-2; tentative D call: TRBD1 (5 bases). V was pared by 0 bases and J by 7 bases, with 12 bases between. The length of the CDR3 is 14 residues. Germline loops: CDR1 SGHAT, CDR2 FQNNGV. CDR3 coding DNA: TGTGCCAGCAGCTTAGAAGGGCAGGGCGGTGGCTACACCTTC. Amino acid sequence: CASSLEGQGGGYTF.

This clonotype was seen ten or more times. CDR3 loop: CASSLSGVPYEQYF. Here the CDR3 DNA reads TGTGCCAGCAGTCTTAGCGGGGTACCCTACGAGCAGTACTTC. V usage is TRBV12-3 or TRBV12-4 and J usage is TRBJ2-7, with 8 bases aligning to TRBD2. The CDR3 contains 14 residues. Trimming took 5 bases from V and 2 from J; bases not matched to a gene: 5.